These 16 T cell receptor beta chains were all obtained from the same sample, sequenced in a study of blood T cell repertoires in COVID-19. Profiling relied on immunoSEQ multiplex PCR, and the TCRdb table lists in-frame clones only, not all of them. The sample records over 70,000 clones, about 89% being singletons. Specimen: peripheral blood. The source of these receptors is a man aged 45-60 years with COVID-19, enrolled during active disease.

This chain links TRBV6-2 or TRBV6-3 with TRBJ2-7, with 9 nucleotides matching TRBD2. This CDR3 contains 15 residues. V lost 6 bases and J lost 0; bases outside the gene matches: 6. Looked up from germline, CDR1 is MNHEY and CDR2 is SVGEGT. The chain's CDR3 is CASSTLAGSSYEQYF. As DNA, the CDR3 is TGTGCCAGCAGCACACTAGCGGGCAGCTCCTACGAGCAGTACTTC.

This rearrangement joins TRBV3-1 (or the pseudogene TRBV3-2) to TRBJ2-1; 7 positions agree with TRBD2. The V segment lost 4 bases and the J segment 7 bases; nucleotides outside the gene matches: 13. This CDR3 comprises 16 residues. Germline CDR1 and CDR2: LGHDT and YNNKEL (reference sequence). The CDR3 nucleotides are TGTGCCAGCAGCCCCTATCTAGCGGAACCGACAAATGAGCAGTTCTTC. Translation gives CASSPYLAEPTNEQFF.

The chain is built from TRBV9 and TRBJ2-3; TRBD2 is a possible D gene (5 bases). The CDR3 is 15 residues long. CDR1 and CDR2 from the germline V gene are SGDLS and YYNGEE. The germline V and J ends were trimmed by 3 bases and 3 bases, with 14 bases remaining between them. CDR3 bases: TGTGCCAGCAGCGCCCTAGGGTGGGAGACAGATACGCAGTATTTT. This gives the protein CASSALGWETDTQYF.

This clone was recorded only once. This chain joins TRBV10-3 and TRBJ1-3; possibly TRBD1 for D (5 bases). CDR3 length: 18 residues. Germline V gene sequence: CDR1 ENHRY, CDR2 SYGVKD. Trimming removed 0 bases at V and 2 bases at J, with 17 bases between. The CDR3 reads CAISESGQEGITGNTIYF. The CDR3 DNA follows: TGTGCCATCAGTGAGTCGGGGCAGGAGGGGATCACTGGAAACACCATATATTTT.

The sample holds a few counts of this clone. Distinct nucleotide sequences in the sample also encode this CDR3. The V and J genes are TRBV19 and TRBJ1-6; D is unclear. The CDR3 has 15 residues. Germline V gene data show CDR1 as LNHDA and CDR2 as SQIVND (reference sequence). V was cut by 5 bases and J by 0 bases, with 8 bases left in between. In nucleotides, the CDR3 is TGTGCCAGTAGTGCGGAGAGCTCCTATAATTCACCCCTCCACTTT. Its protein product is CASSAESSYNSPLHF.

This chain uses TRBV30 with TRBJ2-7; 7 nucleotides match TRBD1. Germline-derived CDR1 and CDR2 are GTSNPN and SVGIG (reference sequence). V dropped 5 bases and J dropped 3; count of bases not matched to a gene: 4. CDR3 length: 12 amino acids. The CDR3 DNA follows: TGTGCCTGGGACAGGGCGGGCTACGAGCAGTACTTC. Translation gives CAWDRAGYEQYF.

The chain is built from TRBV13 and TRBJ1-5; 7 bases agree with TRBD1. V trimming: 6 bases; J trimming: 2 bases; junction bases outside the gene matches: 10. There are 16 residues in the CDR3. The germline CDR1 and CDR2 sequences are PRHDT and FYEKMQ (reference sequence). In DNA, the CDR3 is TGTGCCAGCAGAAACTCAGGGGGAGGAGGCAATCAGCCCCAGCATTTT. Its translation: CASRNSGGGGNQPQHF. Looking up the rest from reference TRBV13 and TRBJ1-5 gives the full variable domain: AAGVIQSPRHLIKEKRETATLKCYPIPRHDTVYWYQQGPGQDPQFLISFYEKMQSDKGSIPDRFSAQQFSDYHSELNMSSLELGDSALYFCASRNSGGGGNQPQHFGDGTRLSIL.

The chain links TRBV3-1 (or the pseudogene TRBV3-2) to TRBJ2-3, with TRBD2 as a possible D gene (5 bases). Germline lookup yields CDR1 LGHDT and CDR2 YNNKEL (reference sequence). Between the trimmed V and J ends, which lost 4 bases and 2 bases, there was a span of 13 bases. The CDR3 contains 15 residues. CDR3 in amino acids: CASSPRGLNTDTQYF. The DNA of the CDR3 is TGTGCCAGCAGCCCCAGAGGACTCAACACAGATACGCAGTATTTT.

This chain links TRBV7-3 with TRBJ2-1; 8 bases line up with TRBD2. The CDR3 length is 15 residues. Trimming at V came to 5 bases and at J to 0 bases, leaving 3 bases not matched to a gene. CDR1 and CDR2 from the germline V gene are SGHTA and FQGTGA. The CDR3 sequence is CASSPTSGSYNEQFF. The DNA of the CDR3 is TGTGCCAGCAGCCCCACTAGCGGCTCCTACAATGAGCAGTTCTTC.

This clone was recorded a few times. CDR3: CASSFTGDTEAFF. CDR3 DNA: TGTGCCAGCAGTTTCACAGGGGACACTGAAGCTTTCTTT. V is TRBV27 and J is TRBJ1-1, with TRBD1 matching 7 bases. The CDR3 is 13 residues long. With 3 bases clipped from V and 3 bases from J, the junction kept 1 base outside the gene matches. In germline, CDR1 is MNHEY, CDR2 SMNVEV (reference sequence).

A few counts support this clone. V and J are TRBV19 and TRBJ2-3; TRBD1 aligns across 9 bases. Germline CDR1 LNHDA, CDR2 SQIVND (reference sequence). J was trimmed by 3 bases and V by 6 bases; bases with no gene match: 1. CDR3 length: 13 amino acids. CDR3 nucleotides: TGTGCCAGTAGGGGGACAGGGACAGATACGCAGTATTTT. Residues: CASRGTGTDTQYF.

The rearrangement links TRBV2 to TRBJ1-1; D remains ambiguous. In germline, CDR1 is SNHLY, CDR2 FYNNEI. The CDR3 consists of 14 residues. Trimming stripped 1 base from V and 1 base from J, with 7 bases between. The CDR3 loop is CASSEVTANTEAFF. CDR3 bases: TGTGCCAGCAGTGAAGTAACAGCGAACACTGAAGCTTTCTTT.

This chain uses TRBV18 with TRBJ2-2, with D possibly TRBD2 on 5 matching bases. Germline V gene lookup returns CDR1 KGHSH and CDR2 LQKENI. V was shortened by 3 bases and J by 4 bases, with 15 bases between the two germline ends. This CDR3 is 16 amino acids long. CDR3 protein: CASSPQLGGVTGELFF. The CDR3 region has the DNA TGTGCCAGCTCACCCCAACTAGGAGGAGTCACCGGGGAGCTGTTTTTT.

V is TRBV30 and J is TRBJ2-2; D gene unclear. Germline CDR1 reads GTSNPN; CDR2 reads SVGIG (reference sequence). The V gene lost 0 bases and the J gene lost 1 base, with 3 bases spanning the gap. CDR3 length: 13 residues. The CDR3 region has the DNA TGTGCCTGGAGTGTACAGAACACCGGGGAGCTGTTTTTT. Protein sequence: CAWSVQNTGELFF.

The chain recombines TRBV9 with TRBJ2-3; 9 nucleotides line up with TRBD2. The junction had 5 bases not matched to a gene; V was cut back by 1 base and J by 2 bases. This CDR3 spans 16 amino acids. Germline CDR1 SGDLS, CDR2 YYNGEE. CDR3 in DNA: TGTGCCAGCAGCGTACTCGCGGGAGGGTTCACAGATACGCAGTATTTT. Its protein product is CASSVLAGGFTDTQYF.

The chain couples TRBV25-1 to TRBJ2-2; TRBD1 matches 8 bases. The CDR3 loop spans 15 amino acids. Germline values: CDR1 MGHDK, CDR2 SYGVNS. J lost 5 bases, V lost 4 bases, and 6 bases had no gene match. CDR3 protein: CASSGRGRRTGELFF. DNA of the CDR3: TGTGCCAGCAGTGGCAGGGGGCGACGGACCGGGGAGCTGTTTTTT. The full variable domain, in which reference TRBV25-1 and TRBJ2-2 provide the parts outside the CDR3, is EADIYQTPRYLVIGTGKKITLECSQTMGHDKMYWYQQDPGMELHLIHYSYGVNSTEKGDLSSESTVSRIRTEHFPLTLESARPSHTSQYLCASSGRGRRTGELFFGEGSRLTVL.